This entry features one T cell receptor beta chain sequence. The data were taken from a study of chemoradiotherapy in HPV16-positive cancers. The data were produced by immunoSEQ multiplex PCR, yet TCRdb's version contains in-frame clones alone and is incomplete. The sample has about 66,000 clones, more than 70% seen once. Deletions cut 3 bases from V and 0 bases from J, with 12 bases between. Germline lookup yields CDR1 KGHSH and CDR2 LQKENI. The CDR3 has 17 residues. The sequenced sample was blood, obtained from a patient who underwent chemoradiotherapy. The chain recombines TRBV18 with TRBJ1-6; possible D gene TRBD1, 5 bases. The sequence derives from a human donor with HPV-associated anogenital cancer. CDR3 region: CASSPSGGSSYNSPLHF. The CDR3 DNA is TGTGCCAGCTCACCGAGTGGGGGGAGCTCCTATAATTCACCCCTCCACTTT. Together with reference TRBV18 and TRBJ1-6, the CDR3 gives the full variable domain: NAGVMQNPRHLVRRRGQEARLRCSPMKGHSHVYWYRQLPEEGLKFMVYLQKENIIDESGMPKERFSAEFPKEGPSILRIQQVVRGDSAAYFCASSPSGGSSYNSPLHFGNGTRLTVT.